The next 14 T cell receptor beta chains were all read from a single sample in a study of T cell responses to AZD1222 COVID-19 vaccine. This table comes from immunoSEQ multiplex PCR, and its TCRdb copy is limited to in-frame clones, with some not included. The data contain 96,000 or so clones, 90% of them singletons. The input for sequencing was peripheral blood, taken on day 0 of AZD1222 vaccination. The receptors originated from an adult in good health.

The CDR3 DNA sequence: TGTGCCAGCAGTCCACCCTTGGGACGGGAAGAAGCTTTCTTT. Amino acids: CASSPPLGREEAFF. The V call is TRBV28, the J call TRBJ1-1; maybe TRBD1 (5 bases). The CDR3 is made up of 14 amino acids. In germline, CDR1 is MDHEN, CDR2 SYDVKM. Trimming pared 5 bases from V and 8 bases from J, leaving 18 bases between.

The rearrangement uses TRBV7-2 and TRBJ2-7; possible D gene TRBD1, 5 bases. Germline assignment: CDR1 SGHTA and CDR2 FQGNSA. The CDR3 is made up of 13 amino acids. V lost 6 bases and J 6 bases, leaving 15 bases between the germline ends. The CDR3 loop is CASRPPGSGEQYF. In nucleotides, the CDR3 is TGTGCCAGCAGGCCTCCAGGGTCTGGCGAGCAGTACTTC.

This CDR3 reads CASSSRGGESTGELFF. CDR3 sequence (DNA): TGTGCCAGCAGCTCCCGAGGGGGCGAGTCTACCGGGGAGCTGTTTTTT. The chain joins TRBV7-9 to TRBJ2-2, with 7 bases lining up with TRBD1. The J segment lost 5 bases and the V segment lost 4 bases, leaving 10 bases of the junction unmatched. The CDR3 is 16 residues long. CDR1 and CDR2 (germline): SEHNR, FQNEAQ (reference sequence). Looking up the rest from reference TRBV7-9 and TRBJ2-2 gives the full variable domain: DTGVSQNPRHKITKRGQNVTFRCDPISEHNRLYWYRQTLGQGPEFLTYFQNEAQLEKSRLLSDRFSAERPKGSFSTLEIQRTEQGDSAMYLCASSSRGGESTGELFFGEGSRLTVL.

The CDR3 protein is CASSLVGSGKPYEQYF. The CDR3 nucleotides read TGTGCCAGCAGCTTAGTAGGTAGCGGGAAACCGTACGAGCAGTACTTC. The chain recombines TRBV7-2 with TRBJ2-7; 8 bases fit TRBD2. Trimming took 1 base from V and 4 from J; bases not matched to a gene: 9. This CDR3 comprises 16 residues. Germline V gene data show CDR1 as SGHTA and CDR2 as FQGNSA. Full variable domain (remainder filled in from reference TRBV7-2 and TRBJ2-7): GAGVSQSPSNKVTEKGKDVELRCDPISGHTALYWYRQSLGQGLEFLIYFQGNSAPDKSGLPSDRFSAERTGGSVSTLTIQRTQQEDSAVYLCASSLVGSGKPYEQYFGPGTRLTVT.

The chain has TRBV29-1 and TRBJ2-2, with D maybe TRBD2 (7 bases). This CDR3 contains 13 residues. Germline assignment: CDR1 SQVTM and CDR2 ANQGSEA. The V gene lost 6 bases and the J gene lost 4 bases, with 12 bases spanning the gap. The CDR3 loop is CSVGGPSTGELFF. The CDR3 nucleotides are TGCAGCGTGGGGGGGCCCTCCACCGGGGAGCTGTTTTTT.

The genes are TRBV19 and TRBJ2-1, with 16 bases matching TRBD2. Germline V gives CDR1 LNHDA, CDR2 SQIVND (reference sequence). The CDR3 runs to 14 residues. Losses at the gene ends were 8 bases for V and 9 bases for J; bases not matched to a gene: 4. The CDR3 nucleotides are TGTGCCAGTGGGACTAGCGGGAGGGGGGGTGAGCAGTTCTTC. As protein: CASGTSGRGGEQFF.

V gene TRBV5-1 combines with J gene TRBJ2-7, with 10 bases lining up with TRBD2. Trimming took 2 bases from V and 7 from J; bases not matched to a gene: 6. Germline V gene sequence: CDR1 SGHRS, CDR2 YFSETQ. The CDR3 is 14 amino acids. Here the CDR3 DNA reads TGCGCCAGCAGCTTTAGCGGGAGGTTCGGGGAGCAGTACTTC. It specifies CASSFSGRFGEQYF.

The rearrangement joins TRBV9 to TRBJ2-1; 7 positions agree with TRBD1. After removal of 2 bases from V and 3 bases from J, the junction contained 8 bases not matched to a gene. This CDR3 is 16 amino acids long. From germline, CDR1 is SGDLS and CDR2 YYNGEE. The DNA of the CDR3 is TGTGCCAGCAGCGTCGTGACAGGGAACCTCTACAATGAGCAGTTCTTC. It translates to CASSVVTGNLYNEQFF.

The J gene is TRBJ2-1, the V gene TRBV3-1 (or the pseudogene TRBV3-2); TRBD2 might be the D (6 bases). Trimming removed 0 bases at V and 6 bases at J, with 12 bases between. The CDR3 is 15 residues long. The germline V gene encodes CDR1 LGHDT and CDR2 YNNKEL (reference sequence). In nucleotides, the CDR3 is TGTGCCAGCAGCCAAGATCTAGTGGGGGGCAATGAGCAGTTCTTC. Its translation: CASSQDLVGGNEQFF.

The chain is built from TRBV5-5 and TRBJ2-3; D gene uncertain. The germline V gene encodes CDR1 SGHKS and CDR2 YYEKEE (reference sequence). This CDR3 region has 15 residues. V was cut by 3 bases and J by 0 bases, with 11 bases left in between. The CDR3 loop is CASSSLKRSTDTQYF. CDR3 coding DNA: TGTGCCAGCAGCTCCTTAAAACGGAGCACAGATACGCAGTATTTT.

The rearrangement uses TRBV11-3 and TRBJ1-1; 9 nucleotides line up with TRBD1. From germline, CDR1 is SGHNT and CDR2 YENEEA. After removal of 0 bases from V and 10 bases from J, the junction contained 3 bases not matched to a gene. The CDR3 covers 13 residues. The CDR3 protein is CASSLEQGAGAFF. Here the CDR3 DNA reads TGTGCCAGCAGCTTAGAACAGGGGGCGGGAGCTTTCTTT.

The chain has TRBV24-1 and TRBJ2-3; D is possibly TRBD2 (6 bases). The germline gives CDR1 KGHDR, CDR2 SFDVKD. Between the trimmed V and J ends, which lost 3 bases and 5 bases, there was a span of 14 bases. The CDR3 is made up of 15 amino acids. The CDR3 is CATSDSSGVGDTQYF. The CDR3 DNA sequence: TGTGCCACCAGTGATAGTTCGGGGGTCGGAGATACGCAGTATTTT.

A single count supports this clone. The gene calls are TRBV19 and TRBJ2-7, with D tentatively TRBD2 (6 bases). The germline CDR1 and CDR2 sequences are LNHDA and SQIVND (reference sequence). The germline V and J ends were trimmed by 3 bases and 0 bases, with 9 bases remaining between them. The CDR3 extends over 14 amino acids. The DNA for the CDR3 is TGTGCCAGTAGTATTCGGGAGAACTCCTACGAGCAGTACTTC. Translated: CASSIRENSYEQYF. Full variable domain (outside the CDR3, taken from reference TRBV19 and TRBJ2-7): DGGITQSPKYLFRKEGQNVTLSCEQNLNHDAMYWYRQDPGQGLRLIYYSQIVNDFQKGDIAEGYSVSREKKESFPLTVTSAQKNPTAFYLCASSIRENSYEQYFGPGTRLTVT.

This chain joins TRBV5-1 and TRBJ1-1; D is ambiguous. This CDR3 is 14 amino acids long. The V and J ends lost 3 bases and 1 base respectively, with 10 bases between them. The germline CDR1 and CDR2 sequences are SGHRS and YFSETQ. The CDR3 here is CASSYQSENTEAFF. In nucleotides, the CDR3 is TGCGCCAGCAGCTATCAAAGCGAGAACACTGAAGCTTTCTTT.